Detailed here is one TCR beta chain. Its recognized antigen is unknown. There are no base qualities to consult, and no much larger clone falls within one base. This sample was included in a study of sequential checkpoint blockade in melanoma (dated 2019 in TCRdb). About the study as a whole: In a 1:1 randomization, patients received either first-line nivolumab then ipilimumab (arm A) or ipilimumab then nivolumab (arm B). Maintenance nivolumab came after both trial sequences. Study-wide conclusions, independent of this receptor: Validation of the response-prediction model combining TCR metrics and mutation burden is needed in larger, independent patient cohorts.

The immunoSEQ Assay was used to immunosequence TCRbeta CDR3 regions from genomic DNA. Before high-throughput sequencing, the genomic DNA was amplified using bias-controlled multiplex PCR. The original methods were these. To quantify the absolute abundance of each unique TCRbeta CDR3 region, the sequences were collapsed and filtered. Clonality was defined as 1 minus Pielou's evenness and was calculated using productive rearrangements only. A previously published method was used to identify clones whose frequencies were significantly greater in on-treatment samples than in baseline samples. TCRdb retrieved this table from immuneACCESS and kept in-frame rearrangements only. Not all clones are present; in checked studies, unresolved V genes account for under half, and no reason is known for the remainder. V and J calls and clone size are copied from that table; D and trimming were computed from the DNA. The sample table records approximately 29,000 clones; 83% of these occur just once. Clones ranked in the top ten supply 17% of the sample.

CDR1 and CDR2, per the germline V gene, are SGHTA and FQGTGA. CDR3 length: 14 amino acids, cysteine to phenylalanine. Of the read, only the CDR3 DNA is kept; its 42 bases are in frame from base 1. Unmatched junction bases come to 8, with V trimmed by 5 bases and J by 6 bases. The treatment or condition label here, explained by the study, means: randomized to nivolumab then ipilimumab (arm A) or the reverse (arm B). Prior DNA-damaging chemotherapy had not been received by any trial patient. On a FACS Aria II flow cytometer, live CD3+CD8+ cells that were negative for CD19 and CD56 were sorted from thawed PBMCs. Samples came from patients with melanoma in CheckMate 064, a randomized, open-label phase II trial of sequential checkpoint blockade. Leukapheresis was used to collect peripheral blood mononuclear cells, which were then purified with Ficoll-Paque and frozen in human serum with about 10% DMSO. Purity of sorted blood CD3+CD8+ cells was verified at >98% immediately after sorting, followed by DNA extraction.

Material: CD8+ T cells sorted from blood (inferred from file names), obtained from a patient given nivolumab and ipilimumab in sequence. This chain is built from TRBV7-3 and TRBJ2-3; 7 bases in the junction line up with TRBD2. This clonotype originated in a human donor with melanoma. The CDR3 in this case is CASSPLAFPDTQYF. The nucleotide sequence is TGTGCCAGCAGCCCACTAGCGTTCCCGGATACGCAGTATTTT.